This T cell receptor beta chain is drawn from a study of monozygotic twins with inflammatory bowel disease (dated by TCRdb to between 2019 and 2020). Notes on the research overall: The complete study included approximately 28 monozygotic twin pairs: 19 IBD-discordant Danish pairs and nine German pairs, of which four were IBD-concordant and five were IBD-discordant. The search for disease-associated traits relied mainly on comparing IBD patients with their genetically identical healthy co-twins within discordant pairs. Each individual had, on average, about 151 000 unique TCRalpha sequences and 181 000 unique TCRbeta sequences available for analysis. Findings and caveats that apply to the study as a whole: Compared with healthy twins, IBD patients had fewer clonotypes in common with other individuals, a difference most pronounced in patients showing signs of disease activity. The results gave no support for a single strong signal or clonotype linked to IBD. Because patients were on differing immunosuppressive treatments, the repertoires may have picked up extra background noise and inter-individual variability. No difference in repertoire similarity was observed between concordant and discordant twins, possibly owing to limited statistical power. Distinction between different T cell subtypes could not be achieved in the analysis. Measured by the inverse Simpson index, TCRbeta repertoire diversity was lower in IBD patients than in their healthy co-twins.

The cysteine opens and the phenylalanine closes a CDR3 of 11 amino acids. DNA is not on record. Library method: 5' RACE. The input for every TCR library was around 3,800 ng of total RNA. For each sample, cDNA was synthesized in eight separate reactions using SMARTScribe reverse transcriptase. During cDNA synthesis, template switching introduced unique molecular identifiers that contained a 6-nucleotide sample barcode. TCRalpha and TCRbeta cDNA was amplified in two nested PCRs of about 16 and 10 cycles, and bead purification was carried out after each PCR. Before amplification, cDNA was treated with uracil DNA-glycosylase and purified using the QIAquick PCR purification kit. In the second PCR, Illumina TruSeq-compatible adapters and sample-specific barcodes were added. TapeStation and Qubit were used to check library quality and concentration, and 4 to 6 ng of each library went into the pool. The pooled libraries were sequenced with 2 x 100 bp reads and custom sequencing primers on an Illumina HiSeq2500 single-index Rapid Run. The paper's processing steps were these. PCR and sequencing errors were corrected by UMI-based consensus assembly using MiGEC version 1.2.6. MiXCR version 2.1.1 was used to carry out V(D)J alignment, clonotype assembly and CDR3 extraction. Normalisation of gene usage, clonotype sharing and MAIT/NKT TCR abundance was achieved by analysing the top 1000, 10 000 and 20 000 clonotypes per sample. After downsampling to 27 000 UMIs, diversity was calculated as the inverse Simpson index using the vegan R package. Paired Mann-Whitney U tests were applied to discordant twin pairs, with Benjamini-Hochberg correction for multiple testing. The reads were reprocessed in TCRdb, with one entry per CDR3 protein sequence and no accompanying DNA. In this record, the V and J calls reflect TCRdb's handling and not the investigators' own analysis. This sample's table has entries for more than 95,000 distinct CDR3 sequences. The ten largest account for under 2.5% of the sample.

From each donor, a 2.5 ml peripheral blood sample was collected into PAXgene tubes and kept at -80 degrees C. Without any T cell sorting, total RNA was extracted from whole blood using the PAXgene blood miRNA kit on an automated QIAcube. Deep TCRalpha and TCRbeta repertoire profiling with unique molecular barcoding was performed on peripheral blood of monozygotic twin pairs concordant or discordant for inflammatory bowel disease. Smoking habits were recorded for all twin pairs, and individuals were classified as current, former or never smokers. For this clonotype: Its target antigen remains unknown.

Sequenced sample: blood. The sequence was obtained from a human donor with ulcerative colitis or Crohn's disease, or a healthy co-twin of an affected twin (not recorded which). The chain was built from TRBV12-3 or TRBV12-4 and TRBJ2-5. The CDR3: CASSRGETQYF.